This passage covers 10 T cell receptor beta chains from one sample sequenced in a study of OX40 agonist ivuxolimab in advanced cancers. Measured with immunoSEQ multiplex PCR; TCRdb has only the in-frame clones, and not every one. This table holds roughly 75,000 clones, around 89% found once. Specimen: CD4+ or CD8+ T cells sorted from blood, collected in a trial of the OX40 agonist ivuxolimab. These receptors originate from an adult with an advanced solid tumor such as melanoma, head and neck, liver or kidney cancer.

The CDR3 region is CASSTQWGSGYYNEQFF. The CDR3 nucleotides read TGTGCCAGTAGCACCCAGTGGGGTAGCGGTTATTACAATGAGCAGTTCTTC. The chain recombines TRBV19 with TRBJ2-1; perhaps TRBD2 as D (6 bases). The germline V gene encodes CDR1 LNHDA and CDR2 SQIVND (reference sequence). Trimming removed 6 bases from V and 4 bases from J, with 22 bases in between. The CDR3 has 17 amino acids.

This clone was seen more than once but under ten times. This chain links TRBV2 with TRBJ2-3; 8 nucleotides agree with TRBD2. J gave up 4 bases and V 0 bases, and 6 bases lay outside the gene matches. Germline loops: CDR1 SNHLY, CDR2 FYNNEI. This CDR3 is built from 16 residues. CDR3 amino acids: CASSEARGGHPDTQYF. CDR3 coding DNA: TGTGCCAGCAGTGAAGCACGGGGGGGGCACCCAGATACGCAGTATTTT.

This clone was detected ten times or more. The CDR3 protein is CASNGGDRDNSPLHF. CDR3 DNA: TGTGCCAGCAACGGCGGGGACAGGGATAATTCACCCCTCCACTTT. The genes are TRBV9 and TRBJ1-6; 9 nucleotides agree with TRBD1. Germline CDR1 SGDLS, CDR2 YYNGEE. CDR3 length equals 15 residues. The ends lost 6 bases at V and 5 bases at J; junction bases unmatched: 6.

The chain recombines TRBV19 with TRBJ1-5; maybe TRBD1 (6 bases). The CDR3 covers 15 residues. Germline loops: CDR1 LNHDA, CDR2 SQIVND (reference sequence). V was shortened by 1 base and J by 3 bases, with 10 bases between the two germline ends. CDR3 region: CASSIVGANNQPQHF. CDR3 nucleotides: TGTGCCAGTAGTATAGTGGGGGCAAACAATCAGCCCCAGCATTTT.

In this sample, this clone turned up once. The V and J genes are TRBV6-5 and TRBJ2-6, with D maybe TRBD1 (5 bases). CDR1 MNHEY and CDR2 SVGAGI come from the germline V gene. The CDR3 runs 15 residues. V was trimmed by 5 bases and J by 2 bases, leaving 10 bases between them. This CDR3 is CASSNQGAGANVLTF. The DNA for the CDR3 is TGTGCCAGCAGTAATCAGGGTGCTGGGGCCAACGTCCTGACTTTC.

The chain recombines TRBV27 with TRBJ2-7; either TRBD1 or TRBD2 may fit D (5 bases each). The germline V gene encodes CDR1 MNHEY and CDR2 SMNVEV (reference sequence). The CDR3 totals 14 residues. Trimming stripped 0 bases from V and 6 bases from J, with 12 bases between. DNA for the CDR3: TGTGCCAGCAGTTTATCGGGAGCAGGGCTCGAGCAGTACTTC. The encoded protein is CASSLSGAGLEQYF.

The chain recombines TRBV30 with TRBJ2-2; D is undetermined. The CDR3 loop spans 14 amino acids. In germline, CDR1 is GTSNPN, CDR2 SVGIG (reference sequence). The V gene lost 0 bases and the J gene lost 5 bases, with 10 bases spanning the gap. The CDR3 DNA is TGTGCCTGGAGTGTACTTTCGGTAACCGGGGAGCTGTTTTTT. As protein: CAWSVLSVTGELFF.

The V and J genes are TRBV4-1 and TRBJ2-6; D is perhaps TRBD1 (6 bases). CDR3 length equals 11 residues. Germline lookup yields CDR1 MGHRA and CDR2 YSYEKL. V lost 3 bases and J 15 bases, leaving 9 bases between the germline ends. DNA of the CDR3: TGCGCCAGCAGCCAGGACAGAGGCCTGACTTTC. Its translation: CASSQDRGLTF.

V is TRBV7-6 and J is TRBJ2-2; 8 bases agree with TRBD2. CDR3 size: 16 residues. The germline CDR1 and CDR2 sequences are SGHVS and FNYEAQ. Losses at the gene ends were 7 bases for V and 0 bases for J; bases not matched to a gene: 7. The DNA of the CDR3 is TGTGCCAGCAACGAGTTAGCGGGAACGAACACCGGGGAGCTGTTTTTT. Protein sequence: CASNELAGTNTGELFF.

This chain links TRBV5-1 with TRBJ1-2; 8 nucleotides match TRBD1. The CDR3 runs 16 residues. V dropped 5 bases and J dropped 1; count of bases not matched to a gene: 10. The germline CDR1 and CDR2 sequences are SGHRS and YFSETQ. CDR3 sequence: CASRPPQGEVNYGYTF. Here the CDR3 DNA reads TGCGCCAGCAGACCCCCACAGGGGGAGGTTAACTATGGCTACACCTTC.